This T cell receptor (beta chain) was observed in a study of PD-1 blockade in mismatch repair-deficient tumors. Trimming removed 3 bases from V and 1 base from J; junction bases left unmatched: 6. Germline V CDR1 and CDR2: MNHNS, SASEGT. The CDR3 runs to 17 residues. With respect to this clone: The antigen remains undetermined.

TCRdb keeps only in-frame clones here, not all; method: immunoSEQ multiplex PCR. In the table there are some 15,000 clones, over 75% of which are singletons. Time point defined: identical roughly eleven-day culture without peptide (control). An approximately nine-day in vitro culture was run per each of about seven reactive peptides. The sample here was cells cultured in vitro, taken from a patient treated with pembrolizumab. The receptor's source is an adult with mismatch repair-deficient cancer. The chain carries TRBV6-1 and TRBJ2-3; 11 nucleotides agree with TRBD2. As DNA, the CDR3 is TGTGCCAGCAGTGATTTAGCGGGAGGGCCCGGCACAGATACGCAGTATTTT. It encodes CASSDLAGGPGTDTQYF.